This TCR beta chain was captured by sequencing in a study of blood T cell repertoires in COVID-19. On the study more broadly: Collection of acute and convalescent COVID-19 samples took place in the United States, Italy and Spain.

The CDR3 loop spans 13 amino acids. V was clipped by 6 bases and J by 0 bases, with 8 bases between them. TCRdb keeps only in-frame clones here, not all; method: immunoSEQ multiplex PCR. The data contain 160,000 or so clones, roughly 90% of them seen just once; the ten biggest clones take up more than 6.5%. Sequenced input: PBMCs or T cells enriched from blood (not recorded which). The sequence was obtained from a woman in her fifties or sixties who had recovered from COVID-19. V and J are TRBV12-3 or TRBV12-4 and TRBJ1-1, with D hard to call. The CDR3 nucleotides are TGTGCCAGCAGGCACCGGGTGAACACTGAAGCTTTCTTT. As protein: CASRHRVNTEAFF.